Listed here are 11 T cell receptor beta chains from one sample, sequenced in a study of cytomegalovirus exposure and HLA in healthy donors. Both 60 Vbeta primers and 13 Jbeta primers went into the PCR. Measured with immunoSEQ multiplex PCR; TCRdb has only the in-frame clones, and not every one. Here the sample spans 150,000 or so clones, over 75% being singletons. The sample was PBMCs. All receptors derive from a woman aged 25 to 39 in good health and CMV-seronegative.

The V and J genes are TRBV5-6 and TRBJ2-5, with 9 bases fitting TRBD2. Germline V gene data show CDR1 as SGHDT and CDR2 as YYEEEE. The ends lost 1 base at V and 0 bases at J; junction bases unmatched: 7. This CDR3 has 17 residues. The CDR3 loop is CASSLTGSGGYQETQYF. In nucleotides, the CDR3 is TGTGCCAGCAGCTTGACGGGGAGCGGGGGGTACCAAGAGACCCAGTACTTC.

V usage is TRBV19 and J usage is TRBJ2-2; tentatively, D is TRBD1 (6 bases). Germline CDR1 reads LNHDA; CDR2 reads SQIVND (reference sequence). Between the trimmed V and J ends, which lost 9 bases and 7 bases, there was a span of 15 bases. This CDR3 comprises 13 residues. The CDR3 DNA sequence: TGTGCCAGCTTACAGGGCTGGAACGGGGAGCTGTTTTTT. Translated: CASLQGWNGELFF.

V and J are TRBV18 and TRBJ2-3, with 7 positions matching TRBD2. CDR3 length: 15 amino acids. The germline gives CDR1 KGHSH, CDR2 LQKENI. J gave up 5 bases and V 3 bases, and 8 bases lay outside the gene matches. DNA for the CDR3: TGTGCCAGCTCACCTACAGCGGGGCTTGGAGATACGCAGTATTTT. It translates to CASSPTAGLGDTQYF. Filled out from reference TRBV18 and TRBJ2-3, the complete variable domain reads NAGVMQNPRHLVRRRGQEARLRCSPMKGHSHVYWYRQLPEEGLKFMVYLQKENIIDESGMPKERFSAEFPKEGPSILRIQQVVRGDSAAYFCASSPTAGLGDTQYFGPGTRLTVL.

This sequence joins TRBV18 and TRBJ2-5, with 8 bases fitting TRBD2. Germline V gene lookup returns CDR1 KGHSH and CDR2 LQKENI. The CDR3 covers 15 residues. V lost 0 bases and J lost 11; bases outside the gene matches: 11. The CDR3 sequence: CASSPPDGGAQKQYF. CDR3 nucleotides: TGTGCCAGCTCACCACCCGACGGGGGGGCACAAAAGCAGTACTTC.

The chain couples TRBV5-1 to TRBJ2-3; D unresolved. Germline V gives CDR1 SGHRS, CDR2 YFSETQ. The CDR3 is 16 amino acids. The V and J ends lost 4 bases and 2 bases respectively, with 17 bases between them. The DNA of the CDR3 is TGCGCCAGCAGCCCGAATCACAGAGACCACACAGATACGCAGTATTTT. Translation: CASSPNHRDHTDTQYF.

The V call is TRBV30, the J call TRBJ2-7; no clear D gene. The CDR3 has 12 amino acids. V was trimmed by 3 bases and J by 6 bases, leaving 12 bases between them. Looked up from germline, CDR1 is GTSNPN and CDR2 is SVGIG (reference sequence). CDR3 bases: TGTGCCTGGAGGGGCCCCGTCGCCGAGCAGTACTTC. It translates to CAWRGPVAEQYF. The whole variable domain, remainder taken from reference TRBV30 and TRBJ2-7, is SQTIHQWPATLVQPVGSPLSLECTVEGTSNPNLYWYRQAAGRGLQLLFYSVGIGQISSEVPQNLSASRPQDRQFILSSKKLLLSDSGFYLCAWRGPVAEQYFGPGTRLTVT.

This chain connects TRBV5-4 to TRBJ2-3; TRBD2 agrees at 15 bases. V lost 7 bases, J lost 2 bases, and 8 bases stayed unmatched. Germline lookup yields CDR1 SGHNT and CDR2 YYREEE (reference sequence). CDR3 length: 17 residues. CDR3 in amino acids: CASRTSGGAGYTDTQYF. CDR3 sequence (DNA): TGTGCCAGCCGGACTAGCGGGGGGGCTGGGTACACAGATACGCAGTATTTT.

This clone has more than one count but fewer than ten. The V and J genes are TRBV5-1 and TRBJ2-3; D not certain. Trimming shortened V by 5 bases and J by 0 bases, and 13 bases separated the two germline ends. The CDR3 extends over 15 amino acids. CDR1 is SGHRS, CDR2 YFSETQ, per germline. The CDR3 loop is CASSIWAGSTDTQYF. In DNA form, the CDR3 reads TGCGCCAGCAGTATTTGGGCCGGTAGCACAGATACGCAGTATTTT.

The rearrangement joins TRBV14 to TRBJ1-6, with 8 bases matching TRBD1. Per germline, CDR1 SGHDN and CDR2 FVKESK. CDR3 length equals 15 residues. The V segment lost 3 bases and the J segment 8 bases; nucleotides outside the gene matches: 6. CDR3 loop: CASSQSGGSYSPLHF. In DNA form, the CDR3 reads TGTGCCAGCAGCCAGTCAGGGGGCTCGTATTCACCCCTCCACTTT.

The rearrangement uses TRBV7-9 and TRBJ1-1; tentative D call: TRBD1 (6 bases). The CDR3 covers 13 residues. Germline loops: CDR1 SEHNR, CDR2 FQNEAQ (reference sequence). Trimming took off 3 bases at V and 5 bases at J, with 10 bases between the two ends. CDR3 bases: TGTGCCAGCAGCTTGATCCAGGGGACTGAAGCTTTCTTT. Translation: CASSLIQGTEAFF.

About this clone: Other DNA sequences from this sample encode an identical CDR3 as well. This chain connects TRBV5-6 to TRBJ1-2; a possible D gene is TRBD1 (5 bases). CDR1 SGHDT and CDR2 YYEEEE come from the germline V gene. The CDR3 loop spans 13 amino acids. The V and J ends lost 4 bases and 7 bases respectively, with 14 bases between them. The chain's CDR3 is CASSLRQGGGYTF. The CDR3 region has the DNA TGTGCCAGCAGCCTGCGCCAGGGCGGTGGCTACACCTTC.